This passage covers 12 T cell receptor beta chains from one sample sequenced in a study of blood T cell repertoires in COVID-19. Data came from immunoSEQ multiplex PCR; TCRdb stores just in-frame clones and leaves some out. The sample carries over 150,000 clones, approximately 87% recorded once. The sequenced sample consisted of peripheral blood. These receptors were obtained from a man aged 65 to 85 with active or convalescent COVID-19.

Only a few counts were recorded for this clone. The chain employs TRBV30 and TRBJ1-5, with TRBD1 matching over 8 bases. Unmatched junction bases numbered 9, after V lost 0 bases and J lost 11 bases. The germline V gene has CDR1 GTSNPN and CDR2 SVGIG (reference sequence). This CDR3 spans 14 amino acids. The CDR3 DNA is TGTGCCTGGAGTGTTGGACAGGGTCTCGGGACCCAGCATTTT. Translation gives CAWSVGQGLGTQHF.

The chain is built from TRBV18 and TRBJ2-2; D remains unclear. V was shortened by 8 bases and J by 0 bases, with 10 bases between the two germline ends. The length of the CDR3 is 14 residues. CDR1 and CDR2 (germline): KGHSH, LQKENI. In DNA, the CDR3 is TGTGCCAGCCTAGATACGGCGAACACCGGGGAGCTGTTTTTT. Its protein product is CASLDTANTGELFF.

This chain links TRBV5-1 with TRBJ2-1; D ambiguous. V was cut by 0 bases and J by 7 bases, with 8 bases left in between. Germline CDR1 and CDR2: SGHRS and YFSETQ. The CDR3 is made up of 13 amino acids. CDR3 protein: CASSLVSGNEQFF. As DNA, the CDR3 is TGCGCCAGCAGCTTGGTTTCCGGGAATGAGCAGTTCTTC.

The chain joins TRBV20-1 to TRBJ1-2; D gene ambiguous. The CDR3 consists of 9 residues. Deletions cut 6 bases from V and 7 bases from J, with 6 bases between. CDR1 is DFQATT, CDR2 SNEGSKA, per germline (reference sequence). CDR3 region: CSAPGGYTF. The CDR3 region has the DNA TGCAGTGCCCCAGGTGGCTACACCTTC.

The chain uses TRBV7-9 and TRBJ1-5, with a weak D call TRBD1 (6 bases). CDR1 SEHNR and CDR2 FQNEAQ come from the germline V gene (reference sequence). Trimming cost V 4 bases and J 6 bases, with 13 bases left between them. This CDR3 contains 14 residues. Here the CDR3 DNA reads TGTGCCAGCAGCTCGGACAGCTGGACTCAGCCCCAGCATTTT. This translates into CASSSDSWTQPQHF.

In DNA form, the CDR3 reads TGTGCCACCCAAACCGGGGGCAGGGGGGTTTTCAATGGCTACACCTTC. It is translated as CATQTGGRGVFNGYTF. The chain carries TRBV10-3 and TRBJ1-2, with 7 bases fitting TRBD1. The CDR3 sequence is 16 residues long. From germline, CDR1 is ENHRY and CDR2 SYGVKD. J was trimmed by 6 bases and V by 10 bases; bases with no gene match: 20.

The rearrangement links TRBV28 to TRBJ1-5; D perhaps matches TRBD1 (5 bases). V was pared by 7 bases and J by 4 bases, with 17 bases between. This CDR3 is built from 15 residues. The germline CDR1 and CDR2 sequences are MDHEN and SYDVKM. The CDR3 nucleotides are TGTGCCAGCATCTATCGGGGAGGGGCTAATCAGCCCCAGCATTTT. Amino acids: CASIYRGGANQPQHF.

This clone was counted only a few times. V is TRBV3-1 (or the pseudogene TRBV3-2) and J is TRBJ2-1; TRBD2 agrees at 8 bases. Germline values: CDR1 LGHDT, CDR2 YNNKEL (reference sequence). Trimming took 2 bases from V and 2 from J; bases not matched to a gene: 2. The CDR3 spans 15 residues. CDR3 coding DNA: TGTGCCAGCAGCCAATTACTAGCGGCCTACAATGAGCAGTTCTTC. Translating it yields CASSQLLAAYNEQFF.

The rearrangement uses TRBV9 and TRBJ1-3; TRBD1 matches at 11 bases. V shed 0 bases and J 2 bases; nucleotides not matched to a gene: 4. The length of the CDR3 is 17 residues. Germline lookup yields CDR1 SGDLS and CDR2 YYNGEE. The CDR3 is CASSVDVGQGAGNTIYF. CDR3 sequence (DNA): TGTGCCAGCAGCGTAGATGTGGGACAGGGGGCTGGAAACACCATATATTTT.

The chain links TRBV18 to TRBJ1-1, with 7 bases fitting TRBD1. This CDR3 spans 15 amino acids. Germline CDR1 and CDR2: KGHSH and LQKENI. The junction had 8 bases not matched to a gene; V was cut back by 3 bases and J by 4 bases. CDR3 nucleotides: TGTGCCAGCTCACCCCCAGGGGGTGCGGCCACTGAAGCTTTCTTT. Translating gives CASSPPGGAATEAFF.

This clone turned up a few times. J is TRBJ1-1 and V is TRBV29-1; weak D call: TRBD1 (5 bases). Trimming removed 7 bases from V and 2 bases from J, with 11 bases in between. Germline V gene sequence: CDR1 SQVTM, CDR2 ANQGSEA. The CDR3 extends over 12 amino acids. The chain's CDR3 is CSGSTANTEAFF. In DNA, the CDR3 is TGCAGCGGATCGACAGCCAACACTGAAGCTTTCTTT.

The rearrangement links TRBV28 to TRBJ1-2; tentatively, D is TRBD1 (6 bases). V lost 5 bases and J lost 1, with 23 bases in between. CDR3 length equals 18 residues. CDR1 MDHEN and CDR2 SYDVKM come from the germline V gene. For the CDR3, the DNA is TGTGCCAGCAGTGGCGCCTTTTCCGGGACAAACTTTAACTATGGCTACACCTTC. Protein product: CASSGAFSGTNFNYGYTF.